The TCR beta chain described here comes from a study of cytomegalovirus exposure and HLA in healthy donors (dated by TCRdb to about 2017). Context from the whole study: According to an earlier analysis of 587 of the donors, 200 million or so T cells yielded 90 million to 140 million unique TCR beta sequences and around 280 Gb of sequence data. About 310 gigabases of sequencing data and tens of millions of unique TCR sequences were included in an early release covering under 650 HLA-typed donors. Of the roughly 430 genotyped donors, about 80% fell in the genetic ancestry cluster associated with self-reported Caucasian donors. The aim of the study was to test whether cataloging public T cell receptors could identify signatures of past pathogen exposure. The study used immunosequencing to profile the T cell repertoires of around 600 subjects and linked those repertoires to cytomegalovirus serostatus. In addition to the first cohort of several hundred subjects, a separate validation cohort of 130 or so different subjects was used. To predict cytomegalovirus infection status, the study combined high-throughput TCR immunosequencing, statistical association of individual TCRs with disease status, and machine learning. To study patterns of TCR occurrence, a later analysis re-analyzed previously published TCR beta repertoires from 650 to 750 donors and added high-resolution HLA genotyping. In the later analysis, no new phenotypic data were used to find candidate immune exposures; instead, reliance was placed on TCR beta sequences and their occurrence across donors. To decide whether each TCR beta V gene segment behaved as functional or pseudogenic, an earlier analysis of some 600 of the donors relied on high-throughput TCR beta sequencing. Donor age, sex, ethnicity and CMV serostatus were collected together with the repertoire data. A later genetic analysis took genome-wide SNP genotypes for about 65% of the 666 donors and used that subset as a discovery cohort. Every discovery cohort repertoire had been produced on one sequencing platform. Both class I and class II loci were covered by HLA typing, at four-digit resolution. Typing coverage varied by locus: roughly 629-640 donors for A, B, C, DRB1 and DQB1; under 550 for DQA1; about 570 for DPA1; about 450 for DPB1. A handful of DR-DQ haplotypes were handled as single units for association and clustering because linkage in the cohort was strong. Across about 380 genotyped donors of the cohort, an average of approximately 200,000 unique TCR beta nucleotide sequences per donor were sequenced, and around 20% of those sequences were non-productive.

CDR1 and CDR2 (MRHNA, SNTAGT) derive from the germline V gene. V is clipped by 5 bases and J by 5 bases, and the sequence between their germline boundaries is 16 bases long. The CDR3, from cysteine to phenylalanine, totals 15 residues. Only the CDR3 portion is preserved as DNA: 45 bases, with reading frame beginning at the first base. In the case of this clone: Its antigen remains unidentified. No base quality values were provided; no much bigger clone lies one nucleotide off.

In total, about 650 healthy bone marrow donors made up the cohort. Cohort members were all nominally healthy when sampled, although unrecorded immune exposures were likely present. The donor was CMV seronegative and was included in the group of a few hundred seronegative cohort members. A peripheral blood sample was collected from each donor, and TCR beta sequencing was performed on peripheral blood mononuclear cells. The Qiagen DNeasy Blood Extraction Kit was used to extract genomic DNA from the blood cell samples. The study at large found these results: According to the authors, the approach could potentially be generalized to other disease states and immunological phenotypes. Several of the top co-occurrence clusters appeared to be linked to parvovirus B19, influenza, CMV and Epstein-Barr virus, according to a later analysis. Linkage disequilibrium might explain the correlated functional status among segregating V segments, but an unknown experimental factor could not be excluded. The presence/absence analyses assumed that sequencing depth was roughly uniform across donors, and that assumption may not be true. Assigning TCR associations to individual alleles was difficult when HLA alleles, especially DR and DQ, strongly co-occurred. The only immune exposure information available for the cohort was CMV serostatus. Because counts were too low, some 17 rarely observed V segments, including chromosome 9 orphons, were left out of the earlier analysis of approximately 500 of the donors. Because HLA typing was missing for some donors at each locus, association tests included only the typed subset. Some IMGT-functional V segments, including TRBV6-2 and TRBV6-3, could not be distinguished by the 87-base-pair reads and were therefore excluded. Cytomegalovirus status was reported to be diagnosed by the classifier with high specificity and sensitivity in both the original and validation cohorts. A later analysis found that most CMV-associated TCR beta chains appeared HLA-restricted, with HLA associations seemingly driven largely by CMV exposure. According to a later genetic analysis, donors in an Asian-associated ancestry cluster had fewer N-insertions in productive TCRs than the approximately 700-donor mean. In vitro tests confirmed that a few of the cytomegalovirus-associated TCR beta chains recognize cytomegalovirus antigens. While some public TCRs were present in many individuals, most TCR sequences turned up only very rarely across donors. A further reported finding was that TCR beta sequences accurately predicted the HLA-A and HLA-B alleles for most subjects in the first cohort. The cohort was sequenced for TCR beta chains only, and without alpha or paired-chain data the features that could be detected were limited. In a later analysis, HLA-associated TCR beta chains showed more clonal expansion and lower generation probabilities than non-associated chains that were equally common. In a later analysis, the rate of TCR association differed among HLA loci, with DRB1 alleles having the most associated TCRs and HLA-C alleles having the fewest. The study gave a list of some 150 TCR beta chains associated with cytomegalovirus. A group of highly shared sequence variants was considered likely to be a technical artifact of the sequencing pipeline. In an earlier analysis of about 550 of the donors, most TCR beta V segments were observed in productive rearrangements about 87% or about 30% of the time, broadly matching IMGT annotations. At a false discovery rate of 0.05, a later analysis linked 16,951 TCR beta sequences to specific HLA alleles. A later genetic analysis associated a missense DCLRE1C variant with V-gene and J-gene trimming of TCR beta chains, and an independent cohort replicated the association.

Library preparation used the immunoSEQ multiplex PCR assay. For the multiplex PCR, a mixture combining 60 forward primers for TCR Vbeta segments and 13 reverse primers for TCR Jbeta segments was used. The CDR3 region of rearranged TCR beta genes was amplified from genomic DNA by a multiplex PCR assay. Amplified TCR beta libraries were sequenced as 87-base-pair reads on the Illumina HiSeq System. As for the authors' bioinformatics: In a later analysis, 77 million or so unique TCR beta chains were counted across the approximately 670 repertoires, and roughly 11 million of these chains were shared by at least two donors. Raw reads were error-corrected and collapsed into unique sequences with a nearest-neighbor algorithm that merged closely related sequences to remove PCR and sequencing errors. V, D and J gene segments were assigned by aligning CDR3 sequences to IMGT reference sequences. Each retained sequence needed at least a six-nucleotide match to both a V gene segment and a J gene segment. A rearrangement was called productive if the CDR3 had no stop codons and remained in frame with V and J, and every other rearrangement was called non-productive. CDR3 was defined by IMGT convention, running from the second conserved V-encoded cysteine to the conserved J-encoded phenylalanine. Sequences without an unambiguous match to a single V gene segment were excluded from the earlier analysis of several hundred of the donors. An earlier analysis of several hundred of the donors called V segments functional above 56.7% productive rearrangements and segregating when the between-donor standard deviation exceeded 5%. A statistical classification framework was developed to diagnose cytomegalovirus status using the catalog of TCR beta chain sequences. V and J gene assignment, in a later analysis, came from comparing TCR nucleotide sequences with IMGT/GENE-DB human TR gene sequences. The TCRdist pipeline was used in a later analysis to assign CDR3 sequences and most-parsimonious VDJ recombination scenarios. In a later analysis, each TCR beta chain was defined by its CDR3 amino acid sequence together with its V-gene family, and reads lacking a unique V-gene family were excluded. In a later analysis, 500 to 700 highly shared, low-generation-probability nucleotide sequences were removed to address suspected cross-contamination and a sequencing artifact. In a later analysis, a clonal expansion index was calculated for each public chain from normalized within-repertoire ranks of inferred template counts. In a later analysis, generation probabilities were computed using a VDJ recombination model fitted to out-of-frame rearrangements, and the results were checked against IGoR. Hypergeometric tests were used in a later analysis to score TCR-TCR, TCR-HLA and TCR-CMV co-occurrence, with a repertoire-size bias correction applied to the TCR pairs. A later analysis estimated false discovery rates by permuting HLA or CMV assignments 20 times. In a later analysis, co-occurring TCRs were grouped using DBSCAN, with TCRdist sequence similarity added in when clustering inside HLA-allele-positive subsets. Co-occurrence clustering excluded repertoires with fewer than 30,000 or more than 120,000 public chains, plus five with anomalous nucleotide sharing. This immuneACCESS table, as held by TCRdb, lists in-frame sequences with V and J called but not all clones. Of the missing ones, under half trace to an unresolved V gene in checked studies; the others have no known cause. V and J calls plus clone size are reproduced from that table; the DNA served to infer D and trimming. Counted in this sample were some 70,000 clones; just under 70% of them appeared once. The ten largest account for over 9.5% of the sample.

The receptor comes from a woman aged 30 to 39 in good health and CMV-seronegative. The source material was PBMCs. The chain joins TRBV6-4 to TRBJ2-1, with TRBD1 perhaps the D gene, on 6 matching bases. The DNA reads TGTGCCAGCAGTACAGGGTTCGTGCCTAACAATGAGCAGTTCTTC. It specifies CASSTGFVPNNEQFF.